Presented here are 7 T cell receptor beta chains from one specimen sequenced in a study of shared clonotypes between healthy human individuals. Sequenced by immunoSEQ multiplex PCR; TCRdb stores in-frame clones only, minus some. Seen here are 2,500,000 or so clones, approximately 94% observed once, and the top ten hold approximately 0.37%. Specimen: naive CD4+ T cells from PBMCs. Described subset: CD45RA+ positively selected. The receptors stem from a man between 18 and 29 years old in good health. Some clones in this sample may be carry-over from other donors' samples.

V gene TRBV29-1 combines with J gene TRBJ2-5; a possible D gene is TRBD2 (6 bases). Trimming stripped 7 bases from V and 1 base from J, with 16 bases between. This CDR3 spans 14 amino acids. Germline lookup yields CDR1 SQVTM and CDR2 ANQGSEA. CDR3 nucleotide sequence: TGCAGCGCCGGGGGTTTAAGCCCCCAAGAGACCCAGTACTTC. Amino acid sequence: CSAGGLSPQETQYF.

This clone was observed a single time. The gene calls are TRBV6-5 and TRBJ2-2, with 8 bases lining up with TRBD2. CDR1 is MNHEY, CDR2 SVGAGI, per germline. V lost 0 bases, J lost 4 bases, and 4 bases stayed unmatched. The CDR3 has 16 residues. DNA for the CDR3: TGTGCCAGCAGTTACTCAGTCGGGAGGGCCACCGGGGAGCTGTTTTTT. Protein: CASSYSVGRATGELFF.

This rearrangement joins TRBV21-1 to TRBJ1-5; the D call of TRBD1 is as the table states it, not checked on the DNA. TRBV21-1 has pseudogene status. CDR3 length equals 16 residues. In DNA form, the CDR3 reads TGTGCCAGCAGCCACGCCCCGGACAGCCTCAATCAGCCCCAGCATTTT. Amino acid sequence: CASSHAPDSLNQPQHF.

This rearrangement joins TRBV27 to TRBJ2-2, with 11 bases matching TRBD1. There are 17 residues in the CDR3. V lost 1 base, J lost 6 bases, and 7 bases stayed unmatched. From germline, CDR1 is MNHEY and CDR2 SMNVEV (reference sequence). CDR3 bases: TGTGCCAGCAGTTTATATCTAGGGGGACAGGGGGCCGGGGAGCTGTTTTTT. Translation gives CASSLYLGGQGAGELFF.

CDR3 sequence (DNA): TGTGCCAGCAGTGGATGGACAGGGGGTATTCAGCCCCAGCATTTT. Translation gives CASSGWTGGIQPQHF. The J gene is TRBJ1-5, the V gene TRBV28; 10 nucleotides line up with TRBD1. The CDR3 loop spans 15 amino acids. Germline V gene data show CDR1 as MDHEN and CDR2 as SYDVKM. After removal of 5 bases from V and 6 bases from J, the junction contained 7 bases not matched to a gene.

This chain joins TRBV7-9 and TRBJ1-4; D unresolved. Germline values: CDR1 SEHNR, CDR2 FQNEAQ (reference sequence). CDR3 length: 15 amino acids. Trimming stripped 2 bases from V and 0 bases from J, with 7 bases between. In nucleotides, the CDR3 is TGTGCCAGCAGCTTATTGACACCAACTAATGAAAAACTGTTTTTT. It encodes CASSLLTPTNEKLFF.

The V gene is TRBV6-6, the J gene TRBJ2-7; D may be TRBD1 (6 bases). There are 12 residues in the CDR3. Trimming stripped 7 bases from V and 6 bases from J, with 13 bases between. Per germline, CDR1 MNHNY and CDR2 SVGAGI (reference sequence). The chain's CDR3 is CASNTQGSEQYF. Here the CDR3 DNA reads TGTGCCAGCAACACTCAGGGGTCCGAGCAGTACTTC.